Listed here is a single T cell receptor (beta chain). Antigen unknown. These data come from a study of cytomegalovirus exposure and HLA in healthy donors. This CDR3 is 12 amino acids long. Germline CDR1 SGHTA, CDR2 FQGTGA. V was shortened by 5 bases and J by 7 bases, with 12 bases between the two germline ends. Study-level results: In a later analysis, TCR association rates varied by HLA locus: DRB1 most, HLA-C fewest. Despite most TCR sequences being rare, some public TCRs occurred in many donors. Later analysis identified a missense DCLRE1C variant that was linked to TCR beta V- and J-gene trimming.

PCR was performed using 60 Vbeta and 13 Jbeta primers. In the original workflow: The authors later counted 75 million to 90 million unique TCR beta chains, 9 million to 14 million of them shared. The protocol was immunoSEQ multiplex PCR, while the TCRdb copy is restricted to in-frame clones and leaves out a portion. Clone size and V and J calls were adopted from that table, with D and trimming inferred from the DNA. The sample has about 170,000 clones, more than 75% seen once. Input material: PBMCs. This chain links TRBV7-3 with TRBJ2-7, with D possibly being TRBD1 (6 bases). This sequence originates from a girl between 10 and 17 years old in good health and CMV-seropositive. The CDR3 sequence: CASSLLGQEQYF. CDR3 bases: TGTGCCAGCAGCCTCCTCGGACAGGAGCAGTACTTC.